This record covers a single T cell receptor (beta chain). Its target antigen remains unknown. Base qualities are missing; no much larger clone stands one base away. The CDR3 has 19 amino acids, counting the end cysteine and phenylalanine. The sequence is cut down to CDR3 DNA, 57 bases in frame from base 1. The sample originates from a study of cytomegalovirus exposure and HLA in healthy donors (dated by TCRdb to about 2017). Some background on the complete study: In an earlier analysis of 450 to 750 of the donors, 276 Gb of sequence data and roughly 100 million unique TCR beta sequences from 150 million to 200 million T cells were reported. Typing coverage varied by locus: roughly 620-640 donors for A, B, C, DRB1 and DQB1; 522 for DQA1; 600 to 610 for DPA1; some 470 for DPB1. Along with the approximately 620-subject first cohort, a separate validation cohort of over a hundred different subjects was used. An early release covering roughly 580 HLA-typed donors comprised 250 to 350 gigabases of sequencing data and some 79 million unique TCR sequences. An earlier analysis of around 540 of the donors applied high-throughput TCR beta sequencing to assess whether each TCR beta V gene segment acted as functional or pseudogenic. A later genetic analysis took genome-wide SNP genotypes for 398 of the 666 donors and used that subset as a discovery cohort. Of the roughly 410 genotyped donors, over 80% were placed in the genetic ancestry cluster associated with self-reported Caucasian donors. Across under 500 genotyped donors of the cohort, an average of 235,054 unique TCR beta nucleotide sequences per donor were sequenced, and 15% to 20% of those sequences were non-productive. Roughly five DR-DQ haplotypes were handled as single units for association and clustering, since linkage in the cohort was strong. Class I and class II HLA loci were covered by the typing at four-digit resolution. Every discovery cohort repertoire had been produced on one sequencing platform. The later analysis used no new phenotypic data to find candidate immune exposures, relying instead on TCR beta sequences and their occurrence across donors. To study patterns of TCR occurrence, a later analysis re-analyzed previously published TCR beta repertoires from several hundred donors and added high-resolution HLA genotyping. The aim of the study was to test whether cataloging public T cell receptors could identify signatures of past pathogen exposure. Donor age, sex, ethnicity and CMV serostatus were compiled alongside the repertoire data. The study profiled the T cell repertoires of about 720 subjects by immunosequencing and related them to cytomegalovirus serostatus. To predict cytomegalovirus infection status, the study brought together high-throughput TCR immunosequencing, statistical association of individual TCRs with disease status, and machine learning. Beyond this particular receptor, the publication reports: Compared with equally common non-associated chains, HLA-associated TCR beta chains in a later analysis were more clonally expanded and had lower generation probabilities. A later analysis reported that several top co-occurrence clusters appeared linked to parvovirus B19, influenza, CMV and Epstein-Barr virus. A total of 164 TCR beta chains were listed by the study as associated with cytomegalovirus. Most TCR sequences were observed very rarely across donors, whereas some public TCRs were present in many individuals. The cohort was sequenced for TCR beta chains only, and without alpha or paired-chain data the features that could be detected were limited. When HLA alleles, especially DR and DQ, strongly co-occurred, TCR associations were difficult to assign to individual alleles. In both the original and validation cohorts, the classifier was reported to diagnose cytomegalovirus status with high specificity and sensitivity. In vitro tests confirmed that three of the cytomegalovirus-associated TCR beta chains recognize cytomegalovirus antigens. It was suggested by the authors that the approach could potentially be generalized to other disease states and immunological phenotypes. Broadly in line with IMGT annotations, most TCR beta V segments showed up in productive rearrangements about 87% or about 30% of the time in an earlier analysis of under 700 of the donors. HLA typing was unavailable for some donors at each locus, so association tests used only the typed subset. Roughly 15 rarely observed V segments, including chromosome 9 orphons, were excluded from the earlier analysis of a few hundred of the donors because counts were too low. In a later analysis, TCR association rates were found to vary across HLA loci, with the most associated TCRs seen for DRB1 alleles and the fewest for HLA-C alleles. The presence/absence analyses assumed that sequencing depth was roughly uniform across donors, and that assumption may not be true. For the cohort, immune exposure information was limited to CMV serostatus. A further reported finding was that TCR beta sequences accurately predicted the HLA-A and HLA-B alleles for most subjects in the first cohort. In a later analysis, most CMV-associated TCR beta chains were found to appear HLA-restricted, with HLA associations seemingly driven largely by CMV exposure. An association between a missense DCLRE1C variant and V-gene and J-gene trimming of TCR beta chains was found in a later genetic analysis and replicated in an independent cohort. Some IMGT-functional V segments, including TRBV6-2 and TRBV6-3, could not be distinguished by the 87-base-pair reads and were therefore excluded. A group of highly shared sequence variants was considered likely to be a technical artifact of the sequencing pipeline. A later genetic analysis reported fewer N-insertions in productive TCRs among donors in an Asian-associated ancestry cluster than the approximately 700-donor mean. Linkage disequilibrium might explain the correlated functional status among segregating V segments, but an unknown experimental factor could not be excluded. Specific HLA alleles were associated with 15,000 to 20,000 TCR beta sequences at a false discovery rate of 0.05 in a later analysis.

Libraries came from the immunoSEQ multiplex PCR assay. For the multiplex PCR, a mixture combining 60 forward primers for TCR Vbeta segments and 13 reverse primers for TCR Jbeta segments was used. The CDR3 region of rearranged TCR beta genes was amplified from genomic DNA with a multiplex PCR assay. The Illumina HiSeq System was used to sequence the amplified TCR beta libraries as 87-base-pair reads. The study's own analysis went as follows. A later analysis tallied tens of millions of unique TCR beta chains across the 640 or so repertoires, and approximately 11 million of those chains were shared by two or more donors. To remove PCR and sequencing errors, raw reads were error-corrected and collapsed into unique sequences using a nearest-neighbor algorithm that merged closely related sequences. V, D and J gene segments were assigned by aligning CDR3 sequences to IMGT reference sequences. For a sequence to be retained, a match of at least six nucleotides was required to both a V gene segment and a J gene segment. A rearrangement counted as productive if the CDR3 had no stop codons and remained in frame with V and J, and every other rearrangement counted as non-productive. Following IMGT convention, CDR3 was defined as the stretch from the second conserved V-encoded cysteine up to the conserved J-encoded phenylalanine. The earlier analysis of some 580 of the donors excluded any sequence lacking an unambiguous match to a single V gene segment. In an earlier analysis of approximately 550 of the donors, V segments were called functional above 56.7% productive rearrangements and were called segregating when the between-donor standard deviation exceeded 5%. A statistical classification framework was developed to diagnose cytomegalovirus status using the catalog of TCR beta chain sequences. V and J gene assignment, in a later analysis, came from comparing TCR nucleotide sequences with IMGT/GENE-DB human TR gene sequences. A later analysis assigned CDR3 sequences and most-parsimonious VDJ recombination scenarios with the TCRdist pipeline. In a later analysis, each TCR beta chain was defined by its CDR3 amino acid sequence together with its V-gene family, and reads without a unique V-gene family were excluded. As a way to deal with suspected cross-contamination and a sequencing artifact, a later analysis dropped more than 500 nucleotide sequences that were highly shared and had low generation probability. In a later analysis, a clonal expansion index was calculated for each public chain from normalized within-repertoire ranks of inferred template counts. Generation probabilities in a later analysis came from a VDJ recombination model fitted to out-of-frame rearrangements, and those results were checked against IGoR. In a later analysis, hypergeometric tests were used to score TCR-TCR, TCR-HLA and TCR-CMV co-occurrence, with a repertoire-size bias correction applied to TCR pairs. A later analysis estimated false discovery rates by permuting HLA or CMV assignments 20 times. In a later analysis, co-occurring TCRs were grouped using DBSCAN, and TCRdist sequence similarity was added for clustering within HLA-allele-positive subsets. Repertoires with fewer than 30,000 or more than 120,000 public chains, plus five repertoires with anomalous nucleotide sharing, were excluded from co-occurrence clustering. As stored in TCRdb, this immuneACCESS dataset retains in-frame rearrangements with V and J assigned. A fraction of the clones does not appear; measured against another copy, unresolved V genes explain less than half of the discrepancy, and the remainder lacks a known reason. That table is the source of V, J and clone size, and D and trimming were worked out from the DNA. This sample has hundreds of thousands of clones in its table, and around 80% of those were observed once. In total, the top ten clones hold about 0.5% of the sample.

The cohort was made up of 500 to 800 healthy bone marrow donors. Cohort members were all nominally healthy when sampled, although unrecorded immune exposures were likely present. The donor tested CMV seronegative, placing the donor among the roughly 350 seronegative members of the cohort. Each donor provided a peripheral blood sample, and peripheral blood mononuclear cells were used for TCR beta sequencing. The Qiagen DNeasy Blood Extraction Kit was used to extract genomic DNA from the blood cell samples. This TCR was sampled from a boy between 10 and 17 years old in good health and CMV-seronegative. What was sequenced was PBMCs. The chain couples TRBV1 to TRBJ1-1; the table's D call TRBD1 went unverified against the DNA. TRBV1 is listed as a pseudogene. CDR3 protein: CTSSQDSRDREIDSTEAFF. The nucleotide sequence reads as follows: TGCACCAGCAGCCAAGACTCGAGGGACAGGGAAATTGATTCCACTGAAGCTTTCTTT.